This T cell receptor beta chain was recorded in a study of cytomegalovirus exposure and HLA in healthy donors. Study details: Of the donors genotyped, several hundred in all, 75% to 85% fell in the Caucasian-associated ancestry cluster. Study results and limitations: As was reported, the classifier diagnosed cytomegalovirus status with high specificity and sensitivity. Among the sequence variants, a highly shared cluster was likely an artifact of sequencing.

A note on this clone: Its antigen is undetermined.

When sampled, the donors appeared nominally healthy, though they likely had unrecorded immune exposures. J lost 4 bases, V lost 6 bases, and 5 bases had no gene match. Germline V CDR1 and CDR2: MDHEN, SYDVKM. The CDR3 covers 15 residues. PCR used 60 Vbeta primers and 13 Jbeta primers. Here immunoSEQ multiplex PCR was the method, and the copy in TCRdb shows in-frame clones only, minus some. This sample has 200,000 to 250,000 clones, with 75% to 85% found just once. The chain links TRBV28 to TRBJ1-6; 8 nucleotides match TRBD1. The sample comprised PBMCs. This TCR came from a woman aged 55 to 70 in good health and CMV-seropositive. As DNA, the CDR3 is TGTGCCAGCAGCACCGGGGACAGGTATAATTCACCCCTCCACTTT. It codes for CASSTGDRYNSPLHF.